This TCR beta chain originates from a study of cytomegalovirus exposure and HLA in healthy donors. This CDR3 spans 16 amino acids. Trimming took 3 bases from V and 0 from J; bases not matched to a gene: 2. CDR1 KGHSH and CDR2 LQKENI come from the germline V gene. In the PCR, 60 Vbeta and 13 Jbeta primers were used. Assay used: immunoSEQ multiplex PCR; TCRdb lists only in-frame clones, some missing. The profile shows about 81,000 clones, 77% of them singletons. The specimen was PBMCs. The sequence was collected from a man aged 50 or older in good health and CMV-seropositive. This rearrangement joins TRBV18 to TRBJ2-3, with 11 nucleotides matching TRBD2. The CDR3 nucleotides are TGTGCCAGCTCACCCACTAGCGGGAGAAGCACAGATACGCAGTATTTT. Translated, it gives CASSPTSGRSTDTQYF.